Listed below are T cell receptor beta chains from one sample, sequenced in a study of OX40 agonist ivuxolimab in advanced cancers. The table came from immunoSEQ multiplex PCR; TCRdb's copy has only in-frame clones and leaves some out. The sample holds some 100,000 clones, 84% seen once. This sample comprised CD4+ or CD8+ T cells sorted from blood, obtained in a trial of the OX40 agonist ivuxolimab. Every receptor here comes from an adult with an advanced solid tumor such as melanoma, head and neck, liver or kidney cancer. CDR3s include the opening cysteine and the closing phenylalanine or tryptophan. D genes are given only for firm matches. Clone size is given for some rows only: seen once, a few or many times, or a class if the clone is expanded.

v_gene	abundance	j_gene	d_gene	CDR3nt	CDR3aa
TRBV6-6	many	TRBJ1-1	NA	TGTGCCAGCAGGTTGACAGAGAACACTGAAGCTTTCTTT	CASRLTENTEAFF
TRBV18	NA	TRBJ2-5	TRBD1	TGTGCCAGCTCACCATTCGACAGGGTAGAGACCCAGTACTTC	CASSPFDRVETQYF
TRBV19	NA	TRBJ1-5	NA	TGTGCCAGTAGTGCCCAGGGCGCGGGCAATCAGCCCCAGCATTTT	CASSAQGAGNQPQHF
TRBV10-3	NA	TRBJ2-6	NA	TGTGCCATCAGAGGGGCAGGAGAACACTCTGGGGCCAACGTCCTGACTTTC	CAIRGAGEHSGANVLTF
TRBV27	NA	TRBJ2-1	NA	TGTGCCAGCAGTTTAATATGGCGAGATGAGCAGTTCTTC	CASSLIWRDEQFF
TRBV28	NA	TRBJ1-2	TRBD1	TGTGCCAGCAGTCTTCTAATTCAGGGGGTAGAGGGCTACACCTTC	CASSLLIQGVEGYTF
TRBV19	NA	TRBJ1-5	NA	TGTGCCAGTAGCCGGACAGACGGTCAGCCCCAGCATTTT	CASSRTDGQPQHF
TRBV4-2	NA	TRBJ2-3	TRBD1	TGTGCCAGCAGCAGACGCCTTCCGGGACAGGGGACCAGCACAGATACGCAGTATTTT	CASSRRLPGQGTSTDTQYF
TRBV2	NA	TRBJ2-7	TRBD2	TGTGCCAGCAGTGGAGTAGTAGCGGGGACCTACGAGCAGTACTTC	CASSGVVAGTYEQYF
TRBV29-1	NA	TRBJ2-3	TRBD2	TGCAGCGTTGTGACTAGCGGGGGGTCTAGCACAGATACGCAGTATTTT	CSVVTSGGSSTDTQYF
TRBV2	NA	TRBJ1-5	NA	TGTGCCAGCAGTGATTTGCTGGCCCAGCATTTT	CASSDLLAQHF
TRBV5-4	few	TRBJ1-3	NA	TGTGCCAGCACCATCGGACTGGGAAGCTCTGGAAACACCATATATTTT	CASTIGLGSSGNTIYF
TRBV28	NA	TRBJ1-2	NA	TGTGCCAGCAGTGGGGGTGGCAGGGATAACTATGGCTACACCTTC	CASSGGGRDNYGYTF
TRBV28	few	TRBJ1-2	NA	TGTGCCAGCAGCCCGACCGCCTATGGCTACACCTTC	CASSPTAYGYTF
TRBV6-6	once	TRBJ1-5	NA	TGTGCCAGCAGTTACTCGAGGACTGATCAGCCCCAGCATTTT	CASSYSRTDQPQHF
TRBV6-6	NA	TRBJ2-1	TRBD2	TGTGCCAGCAGTTACTCGTTAGCGGCGGGGAGGGATGAGCAGTTCTTC	CASSYSLAAGRDEQFF
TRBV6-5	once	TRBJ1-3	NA	TGTGCCAGCAGTTACTCATTCAGGGACTCTGGAAACACCATATATTTT	CASSYSFRDSGNTIYF
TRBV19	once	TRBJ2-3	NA	TGTGCCAGTACGCGGGGTGACAGGCCCCTTGGCACAGATACGCAGTATTTT	CASTRGDRPLGTDTQYF
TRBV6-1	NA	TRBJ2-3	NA	TGTGCCAGCAGATCGTTCGGGGGAGGAGATACGCAGTATTTT	CASRSFGGGDTQYF
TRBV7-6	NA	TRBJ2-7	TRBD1	TGTGCCAGCAGCTTAGAGGACAGGGGATACGAGCAGTACTTC	CASSLEDRGYEQYF
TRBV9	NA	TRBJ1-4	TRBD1	TGTGCCAGCAGCGTAGGTGGGACAGGGGAGGTAAAACTGTTTTTT	CASSVGGTGEVKLFF
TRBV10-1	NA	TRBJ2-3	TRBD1	TGCGCCAGCAGTGAAGGGACAGGGTCAGATACGCAGTATTTT	CASSEGTGSDTQYF
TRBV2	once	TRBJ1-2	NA	TGTGCCAGCAGTGAGGCTGGGCGGGGTGGCTACACCTTC	CASSEAGRGGYTF
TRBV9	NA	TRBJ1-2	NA	TGTGCCAGCAGCAACCATAATCGGGAGGCTAACTATGGCTACACCTTC	CASSNHNREANYGYTF
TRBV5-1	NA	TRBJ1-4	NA	TGCGCCAGCAGCTTGCTACCCACGACTAATGAAAAACTGTTTTTT	CASSLLPTTNEKLFF
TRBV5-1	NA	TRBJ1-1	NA	TGCGCCAGCAGCTTGGAGGGGACACAGAACACTGAAGCTTTCTTT	CASSLEGTQNTEAFF
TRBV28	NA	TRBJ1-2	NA	TGTGCCAGCAGACCCACAGCCAGATACTATGGCTACACCTTC	CASRPTARYYGYTF
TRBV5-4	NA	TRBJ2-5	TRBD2	TGTGCCAGCACCTCTCGGACTAGCGGGCAAGAGACCCAGTACTTC	CASTSRTSGQETQYF
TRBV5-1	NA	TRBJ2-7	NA	TGCGCCAGCAGCTTGGAACAGGCACGAAGGGAGCAGTACTTC	CASSLEQARREQYF
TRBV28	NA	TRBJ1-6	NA	TGTGCCAGCAGTTTAAACAACGATGGGGGTACCCTCCACTTT	CASSLNNDGGTLHF
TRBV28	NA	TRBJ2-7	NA	TGTGCCAGCAGTCCGCCGGACAGCACCTACGAGCAGTACTTC	CASSPPDSTYEQYF
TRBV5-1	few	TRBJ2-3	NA	TGCGCCAGCAGCTTGGATGAGGGCGCAGATACGCAGTATTTT	CASSLDEGADTQYF
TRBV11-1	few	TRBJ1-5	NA	TGTGCCAGCAGCTTAAGTAGCAATCAGCCCCAGCATTTT	CASSLSSNQPQHF
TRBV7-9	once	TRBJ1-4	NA	TGTGCCAGCAGCTTAATCGGGGTGAATGAAAAACTGTTTTTT	CASSLIGVNEKLFF
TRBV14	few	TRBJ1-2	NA	TGTGCCAGCAGCCAAGGAGGCGCAGGGGCGGGGAAGGGCTACACCTTC	CASSQGGAGAGKGYTF
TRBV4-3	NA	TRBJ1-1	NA	TGCGCCAGCAGCCAAGATTTTACGGGAATGAACACTGAAGCTTTCTTT	CASSQDFTGMNTEAFF
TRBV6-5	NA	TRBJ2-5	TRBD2	TGTGCCAGCACTCGGGCTAGCGGGCAAGAGACCCAGTACTTC	CASTRASGQETQYF
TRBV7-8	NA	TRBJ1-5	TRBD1	TGTGCCAGCAGCCCCGACAGGGATCAGCCCCAGCATTTT	CASSPDRDQPQHF
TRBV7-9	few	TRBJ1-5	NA	TGTGCCAGCACCCTGGAGGGACCTCCTCGGCCCCAGCATTTT	CASTLEGPPRPQHF
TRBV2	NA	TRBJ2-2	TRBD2	TGTGCCAGCAGTTCTGGACTAGCGGGCACCGGGGAGCTGTTTTTT	CASSSGLAGTGELFF
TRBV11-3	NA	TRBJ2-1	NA	TGTGCCAGCAGCGAGGGAGGGGGTTACAATGAGCAGTTCTTC	CASSEGGGYNEQFF
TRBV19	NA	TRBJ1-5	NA	TGTGCCAGTAGTATTGGGGGGAATAGCAATCAGCCCCAGCATTTT	CASSIGGNSNQPQHF
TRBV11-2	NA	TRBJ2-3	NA	TGTGCCAGCAGCTTAGCTCAGGGAGATACGCAGTATTTT	CASSLAQGDTQYF
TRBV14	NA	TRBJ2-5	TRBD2	TGTGCCAGCAGTCCCATTGTAGCGGGGGGCCAAGAGACCCAGTACTTC	CASSPIVAGGQETQYF
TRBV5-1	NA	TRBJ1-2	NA	TGCGCCAGCAGCTACGACAGGAACTATGGCTACACCTTC	CASSYDRNYGYTF
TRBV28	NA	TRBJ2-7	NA	TGTGCCAGCAGTTTCTTCAGACTGCCTCTTGAGCAGTACTTC	CASSFFRLPLEQYF
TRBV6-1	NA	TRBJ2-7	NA	TGTGCCAGCAGTGAAGCGCTACAGACCTACGAGCAGTACTTC	CASSEALQTYEQYF
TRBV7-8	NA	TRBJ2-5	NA	TGTGCCAGCAGCGCGGGGGCGGGACTTCCCCCAGAGACCCAGTACTTC	CASSAGAGLPPETQYF
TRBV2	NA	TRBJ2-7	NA	TGTGCCAGCAGTGTTGCGGACGACTCCTACGAGCAGTACTTC	CASSVADDSYEQYF
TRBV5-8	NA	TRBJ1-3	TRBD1	TGTGCCAGCAGCATCGGGACAGTTGGTGGAAACACCATATATTTT	CASSIGTVGGNTIYF